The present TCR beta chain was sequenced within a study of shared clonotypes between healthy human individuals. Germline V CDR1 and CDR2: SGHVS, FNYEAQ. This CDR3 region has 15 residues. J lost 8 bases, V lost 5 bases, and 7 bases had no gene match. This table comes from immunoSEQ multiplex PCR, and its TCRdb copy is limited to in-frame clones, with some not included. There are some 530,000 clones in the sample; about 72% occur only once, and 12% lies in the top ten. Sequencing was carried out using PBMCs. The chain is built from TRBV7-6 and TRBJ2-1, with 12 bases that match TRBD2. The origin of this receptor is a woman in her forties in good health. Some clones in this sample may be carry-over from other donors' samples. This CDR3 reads CASSAGTSGWDEQFF. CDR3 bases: TGTGCCAGCAGCGCCGGGACTAGCGGGTGGGATGAGCAGTTCTTC.